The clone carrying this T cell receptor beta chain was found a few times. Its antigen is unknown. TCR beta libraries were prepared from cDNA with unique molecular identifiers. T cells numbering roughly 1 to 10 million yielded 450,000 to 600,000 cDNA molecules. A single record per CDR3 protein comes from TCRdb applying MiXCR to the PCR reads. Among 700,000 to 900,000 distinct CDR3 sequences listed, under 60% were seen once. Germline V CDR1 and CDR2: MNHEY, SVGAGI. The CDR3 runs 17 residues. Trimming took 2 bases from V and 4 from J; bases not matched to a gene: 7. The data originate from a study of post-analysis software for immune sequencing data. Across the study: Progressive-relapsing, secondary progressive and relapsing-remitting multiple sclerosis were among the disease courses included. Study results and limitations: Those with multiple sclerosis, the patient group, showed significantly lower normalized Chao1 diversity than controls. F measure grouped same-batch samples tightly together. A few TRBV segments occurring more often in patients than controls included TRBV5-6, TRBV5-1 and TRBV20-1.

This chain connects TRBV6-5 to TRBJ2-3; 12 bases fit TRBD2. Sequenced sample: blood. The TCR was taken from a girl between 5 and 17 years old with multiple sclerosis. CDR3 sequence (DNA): TGTGCCAGCAGTTACGCCCTAGCGGGAGGGGGCGCAGATACGCAGTATTTT. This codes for CASSYALAGGGADTQYF.